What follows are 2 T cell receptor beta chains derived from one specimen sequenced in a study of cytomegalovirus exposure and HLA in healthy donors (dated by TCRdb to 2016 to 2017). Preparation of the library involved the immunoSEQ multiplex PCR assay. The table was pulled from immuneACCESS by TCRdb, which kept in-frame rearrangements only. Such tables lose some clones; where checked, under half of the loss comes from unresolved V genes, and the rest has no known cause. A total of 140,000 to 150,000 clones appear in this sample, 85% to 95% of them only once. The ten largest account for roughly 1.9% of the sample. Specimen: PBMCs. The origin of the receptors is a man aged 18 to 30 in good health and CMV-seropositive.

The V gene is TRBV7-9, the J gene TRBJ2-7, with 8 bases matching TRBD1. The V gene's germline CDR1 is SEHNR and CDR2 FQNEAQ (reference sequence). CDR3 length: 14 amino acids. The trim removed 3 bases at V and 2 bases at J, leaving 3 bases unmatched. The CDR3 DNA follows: TGTGCCAGCAGCTTGACAGGGGATACCTACGAGCAGTACTTC. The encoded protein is CASSLTGDTYEQYF.

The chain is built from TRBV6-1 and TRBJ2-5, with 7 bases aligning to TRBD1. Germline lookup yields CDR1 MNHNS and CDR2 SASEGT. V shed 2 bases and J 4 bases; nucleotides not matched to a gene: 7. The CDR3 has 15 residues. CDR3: CASSELGTARETQYF. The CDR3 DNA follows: TGTGCCAGCAGTGAACTAGGGACAGCTAGAGAGACCCAGTACTTC.